The entry below gives a single TCR beta chain sequence along with its context. Its antigen is still unknown. Base qualities are not recorded, but no much larger clone differs from it by a single base. This sample is drawn from a study of T cell changes during pregnancy in multiple sclerosis (dated by TCRdb to about 2019). Context from the whole study: In women with multiple sclerosis, the researchers looked at how the T cell repertoire shifted as pregnancy progressed.

Taken from cysteine to phenylalanine, the CDR3 has 20 residues. This entry keeps only the CDR3 DNA: 60 bases, framed from base 1. V trim: 0 bases; J trim: 4 bases; unmatched bases: 14. CDR1 is given as SGHRS and CDR2 as YFSETQ, both from the germline V gene. Library preparation used the immunoSEQ multiplex PCR assay. Here the immuneACCESS table is served through TCRdb, limited to in-frame sequences with V and J called. Missing clones are a known gap in these copies; in checked studies unresolved V genes cover under half, and the rest lacks a known reason. This sample lists roughly 46,000 clones; around 80% were detected once. Jointly, the top ten make up around 0.58% of the sample.

The specimen comprised CD4+ T cells from peripheral blood mononuclear cells, sampled before pregnancy. This sequence originates from a female donor with multiple sclerosis, enrolled in a pregnancy study. Recombination joined TRBV5-1 with TRBJ2-6, with TRBD1 matching 9 junction bases. CDR3 reads: CASSLVRLTGGSTGANVLTF. Read as DNA, the sequence is TGCGCCAGCAGCTTGGTCCGACTCACAGGGGGCTCGACCGGGGCCAACGTCCTGACTTTC.